These T cell receptor beta chains were read from a single sample in a study of T-cell reconstitution after alpha-beta-depleted transplantation in children. TCRdb called the PCR reads again in MiXCR, with one record for every CDR3 protein. The profile shows hundreds of thousands of distinct CDR3 sequences, around 9.9% of them singletons. Source: PBMCs, taken before TCRalphabeta/CD19-depleted stem cell transplant. These receptors all stem from a child under two years old with acute myeloid leukemia, due to receive a stem cell transplant. The CDR3 runs from the conserved cysteine through the conserved F or W. D genes are given only for firm matches. Some rows mark clone size as missing; the rest say once, few, many or name a class of expanded clone.

d_call: NA; clone_size: NA; v_call: TRBV5-1; cdr3_length: 15; j_call: TRBJ2-2; cdr3_aa: CASRGPVMNTGELFF; cdr3_nt: TGCGCCAGCAGAGGTCCGGTCATGAACACCGGGGAGCTGTTTTTT
d_call: NA; clone_size: many; v_call: TRBV6-5; cdr3_length: 14; j_call: TRBJ1-1; cdr3_aa: CASTLSSKNTEAFF; cdr3_nt: TGTGCCAGCACCCTCAGCAGTAAAAACACTGAAGCTTTCTTT
d_call: NA; clone_size: many; v_call: TRBV9; cdr3_length: 14; j_call: TRBJ2-1; cdr3_aa: CASSVSRQGETRIF; cdr3_nt: TGTGCCAGCAGCGTAAGTCGTCAGGGGGAGACTAGAATCTTC
d_call: TRBD2; clone_size: few; v_call: TRBV30; cdr3_length: 14; j_call: TRBJ2-7; cdr3_aa: CAWSVGSGGYEQYF; cdr3_nt: TGTGCCTGGAGTGTAGGCTCGGGGGGCTACGAGCAGTACTTC
d_call: TRBD1; clone_size: NA; v_call: TRBV30; cdr3_length: 15; j_call: TRBJ2-4; cdr3_aa: CAWSQAETGKNIQYF; cdr3_nt: TGTGCTTGGAGTCAGGCGGAGACAGGGAAAAACATTCAGTACTTC
d_call: NA; clone_size: many; v_call: TRBV19; cdr3_length: 16; j_call: TRBJ2-2; cdr3_aa: CASSIGITGNTGELFF; cdr3_nt: TGTGCCAGTAGTATCGGGATAACGGGTAACACCGGGGAGCTGTTTTTT
d_call: TRBD2; clone_size: NA; v_call: TRBV5-5; cdr3_length: 15; j_call: TRBJ2-7; cdr3_aa: CASSSLAGATCEQYF; cdr3_nt: TGTGCCAGCAGCTCGCTAGCGGGAGCTACCTGCGAGCAGTACTTC
d_call: TRBD2; clone_size: many; v_call: TRBV12-3/TRBV12-4; cdr3_length: 15; j_call: TRBJ2-3; cdr3_aa: CASTPPGLAGDTQYF; cdr3_nt: TGTGCCAGCACCCCGCCGGGACTAGCGGGAGATACGCAGTATTTT
d_call: NA; clone_size: many; v_call: TRBV9; cdr3_length: 14; j_call: TRBJ2-3; cdr3_aa: CASSVAGSADTQYF; cdr3_nt: TGTGCCAGCAGCGTAGCCGGGAGTGCGGATACGCAGTATTTT
d_call: NA; clone_size: many; v_call: TRBV10-2; cdr3_length: 14; j_call: TRBJ2-1; cdr3_aa: CATRQTSSYNEQFF; cdr3_nt: TGCGCCACCCGACAGACTAGTTCCTACAATGAGCAGTTCTTC
d_call: NA; clone_size: NA; v_call: TRBV20-1; cdr3_length: 12; j_call: TRBJ2-5; cdr3_aa: CSVAGVAETQYF; cdr3_nt: TGCAGTGTAGCCGGTGTAGCAGAGACCCAGTACTTC
d_call: NA; clone_size: few; v_call: TRBV7-8; cdr3_length: 14; j_call: TRBJ2-7; cdr3_aa: CASSLEGEIYEQYF; cdr3_nt: TGTGCCAGCAGCTTAGAGGGGGAGATCTACGAGCAGTACTTC
d_call: TRBD1; clone_size: many; v_call: TRBV12-3/TRBV12-4; cdr3_length: 16; j_call: TRBJ1-1; cdr3_aa: CASSGDRGRKGTEAFF; cdr3_nt: TGTGCCAGCAGTGGAGACAGGGGGCGTAAAGGCACTGAAGCTTTCTTT
d_call: TRBD2; clone_size: NA; v_call: TRBV12-3/TRBV12-4; cdr3_length: 18; j_call: TRBJ2-1; cdr3_aa: CTCSQGTSGTSSYNEQFF; cdr3_nt: TGTACCTGCAGTCAAGGGACTAGCGGGACGAGCTCCTACAATGAGCAGTTCTTC
d_call: TRBD2; clone_size: NA; v_call: TRBV12-3/TRBV12-4; cdr3_length: 16; j_call: TRBJ2-7; cdr3_aa: CASRSLTSGLPTEQYF; cdr3_nt: TGTGCCAGCAGATCCCTGACTAGCGGACTACCTACAGAGCAGTACTTC
d_call: NA; clone_size: many; v_call: TRBV7-9; cdr3_length: 11; j_call: TRBJ2-7; cdr3_aa: CASSEGVEQYF; cdr3_nt: TGTGCCAGCAGCGAAGGGGTTGAGCAGTACTTC
d_call: NA; clone_size: many; v_call: TRBV5-1; cdr3_length: 16; j_call: TRBJ2-5; cdr3_aa: CASSLGISYRQETQYF; cdr3_nt: TGCGCCAGCAGCTTGGGAATTTCGTACCGACAAGAGACCCAGTACTTC
d_call: TRBD1; clone_size: many; v_call: TRBV7-2; cdr3_length: 17; j_call: TRBJ2-1; cdr3_aa: CASSVAGPGQGYNEQFF; cdr3_nt: TGTGCCAGCAGCGTAGCGGGACCGGGACAGGGGTACAATGAGCAGTTCTTC
d_call: NA; clone_size: many; v_call: TRBV12-3/TRBV12-4; cdr3_length: 17; j_call: TRBJ2-6; cdr3_aa: CASSLTLGDSGANVLTF; cdr3_nt: TGTGCCAGCAGTCTAACTCTCGGGGACTCTGGGGCCAACGTCCTGACTTTC
d_call: NA; clone_size: NA; v_call: TRBV11-3; cdr3_length: 16; j_call: TRBJ2-4; cdr3_aa: CASSPAKDTAKNIQYF; cdr3_nt: TGTGCCAGCAGCCCAGCGAAGGACACAGCCAAAAACATTCAGTACTTC
d_call: NA; clone_size: many; v_call: TRBV5-1; cdr3_length: 14; j_call: TRBJ2-1; cdr3_aa: CASSLAGKDNEQFF; cdr3_nt: TGCGCCAGCAGCTTGGCGGGAAAAGATAATGAGCAGTTCTTC
d_call: NA; clone_size: many; v_call: TRBV7-2; cdr3_length: 14; j_call: TRBJ2-3; cdr3_aa: CASSLRWFADTQYF; cdr3_nt: TGTGCCAGCAGCTTAAGATGGTTCGCAGATACGCAGTATTTT
d_call: NA; clone_size: many; v_call: TRBV7-9; cdr3_length: 15; j_call: TRBJ2-1; cdr3_aa: CASSSTGALRNEQFF; cdr3_nt: TGTGCCAGCAGCTCGACAGGTGCCCTAAGAAATGAGCAGTTCTTC
d_call: TRBD2; clone_size: many; v_call: TRBV5-5; cdr3_length: 14; j_call: TRBJ2-3; cdr3_aa: CASSLVGGSDTQYF; cdr3_nt: TGTGCCAGCAGCTTGGTGGGAGGGTCAGATACGCAGTATTTT
d_call: NA; clone_size: many; v_call: TRBV7-3; cdr3_length: 12; j_call: TRBJ2-3; cdr3_aa: CASSHPGNTQYF; cdr3_nt: TGTGCCAGCAGCCACCCCGGGAATACGCAGTATTTT
d_call: NA; clone_size: many; v_call: TRBV5-1; cdr3_length: 13; j_call: TRBJ1-1; cdr3_aa: CASSQGWGTEAFF; cdr3_nt: TGCGCCAGCAGTCAGGGATGGGGGACTGAAGCTTTCTTT
d_call: TRBD1; clone_size: many; v_call: TRBV20-1; cdr3_length: 16; j_call: TRBJ2-6; cdr3_aa: CSARSQGVSGANVLTF; cdr3_nt: TGCAGTGCTAGAAGCCAGGGGGTCTCTGGGGCCAACGTCCTGACTTTC
d_call: NA; clone_size: many; v_call: TRBV7-9; cdr3_length: 14; j_call: TRBJ2-2; cdr3_aa: CASSGEMNTGELFF; cdr3_nt: TGTGCCAGCAGCGGAGAGATGAACACCGGGGAGCTGTTTTTT
d_call: NA; clone_size: many; v_call: TRBV7-6; cdr3_length: 15; j_call: TRBJ2-3; cdr3_aa: CASSQTTRDFYTQYF; cdr3_nt: TGTGCCAGCAGCCAAACGACCCGTGACTTTTATACGCAGTATTTT
d_call: NA; clone_size: NA; v_call: TRBV2; cdr3_length: 12; j_call: TRBJ2-5; cdr3_aa: CASSEGRETQYF; cdr3_nt: TGTGCCAGCAGTGAGGGCCGGGAGACCCAGTACTTC
d_call: TRBD1; clone_size: many; v_call: TRBV7-9; cdr3_length: 15; j_call: TRBJ1-4; cdr3_aa: CASSFEGQGNEKLFF; cdr3_nt: TGTGCCAGCAGCTTTGAAGGACAGGGAAATGAAAAACTGTTTTTT
d_call: TRBD2; clone_size: many; v_call: TRBV12-3/TRBV12-4; cdr3_length: 16; j_call: TRBJ2-7; cdr3_aa: CASSPSLALGSYEQYF; cdr3_nt: TGTGCCAGCAGTCCCTCACTAGCGTTAGGGAGCTACGAGCAGTACTTC
d_call: NA; clone_size: many; v_call: TRBV10-3; cdr3_length: 15; j_call: TRBJ2-1; cdr3_aa: CAISVGGTSYNEQFF; cdr3_nt: TGTGCCATCAGTGTAGGAGGGACTTCCTACAATGAGCAGTTCTTC
d_call: NA; clone_size: many; v_call: TRBV12-3/TRBV12-4; cdr3_length: 16; j_call: TRBJ2-3; cdr3_aa: CASSLRGGLGTDTQYF; cdr3_nt: TGTGCCAGCAGTTTAAGGGGGGGCCTAGGCACAGATACGCAGTATTTT
d_call: NA; clone_size: NA; v_call: TRBV5-1; cdr3_length: 13; j_call: TRBJ2-2; cdr3_aa: CASNLRGTGELFF; cdr3_nt: TGCGCCAGCAACCTCAGGGGCACCGGGGAGCTGTTTTTT
d_call: NA; clone_size: many; v_call: TRBV5-1; cdr3_length: 13; j_call: TRBJ1-1; cdr3_aa: CASSLAKKTEAFF; cdr3_nt: TGCGCCAGCAGCTTGGCAAAAAAGACTGAAGCTTTCTTT
d_call: NA; clone_size: few; v_call: TRBV11-2; cdr3_length: 13; j_call: TRBJ2-7; cdr3_aa: CASSLWGRHEQYF; cdr3_nt: TGTGCCAGCAGCTTATGGGGACGGCACGAGCAGTACTTC
d_call: NA; clone_size: many; v_call: TRBV20-1; cdr3_length: 13; j_call: TRBJ2-2; cdr3_aa: CSARLANTGELFF; cdr3_nt: TGCAGTGCTAGACTAGCCAACACCGGGGAGCTGTTTTTT
d_call: NA; clone_size: many; v_call: TRBV28; cdr3_length: 13; j_call: TRBJ1-1; cdr3_aa: CASTPQGWTEAFF; cdr3_nt: TGTGCCAGCACCCCCCAGGGGTGGACTGAAGCTTTCTTT